The 22 T cell receptor beta chains in this list originate from one sample, sequenced in a study of blood T cell repertoires in COVID-19. TCRdb keeps only in-frame clones here, not all; method: immunoSEQ multiplex PCR. The sample has roughly 190,000 clones, more than 75% seen once; the top ten hold approximately 4.4%. Sequenced material: peripheral blood. These receptors were obtained from a human donor in a cohort sampled during active COVID-19.

The chain links TRBV11-2 to TRBJ2-7; D is perhaps TRBD2 (5 bases). The CDR3 runs to 16 residues. V was pared by 4 bases and J by 4 bases, with 20 bases between. Germline V gene lookup returns CDR1 SGHAT and CDR2 FQNNGV. Here the CDR3 DNA reads TGTGCCAGCAGCTCTAGTGGCGGGCTCCCTACTTACGAGCAGTACTTC. Translation gives CASSSSGGLPTYEQYF.

This clone has only one observation. The chain uses TRBV5-1 and TRBJ2-2, with 7 bases lining up with TRBD1. CDR1 and CDR2 from the germline V gene are SGHRS and YFSETQ. There are 15 residues in the CDR3. Trimming cost V 4 bases and J 2 bases; bases outside gene matches: 5. CDR3 nucleotides: TGCGCCAGCAGCCCCGGGGACAGAAACACCGGGGAGCTGTTTTTT. Amino acid sequence: CASSPGDRNTGELFF.

The gene calls are TRBV7-9 and TRBJ2-2; tentatively, D is TRBD2 (6 bases). Germline CDR1 is SEHNR and CDR2 is FQNEAQ (reference sequence). V lost 5 bases and J lost 1, with 11 bases in between. This CDR3 is built from 15 residues. For the CDR3, the DNA is TGTGCCAGCAGCCTCCGGGGGTGGAACACCGGGGAGCTGTTTTTT. It encodes CASSLRGWNTGELFF.

The V and J genes are TRBV4-3 and TRBJ1-1; D might be TRBD1 (5 bases). The V end was cut by 4 bases, the J end by 5 bases, with 20 bases between. CDR3 length equals 16 residues. The V gene's germline CDR1 is LGHNA and CDR2 YSLEER. CDR3 nucleotides: TGCGCCAGCAGCCGCGGAATGCAGGGAACGAGGACTGAAGCTTTCTTT. This gives the protein CASSRGMQGTRTEAFF.

Only one count was recorded for this clone. The J gene is TRBJ1-6, the V gene TRBV5-4; 8 bases are a match to TRBD1. Germline assignment: CDR1 SGHNT and CDR2 YYREEE (reference sequence). The length of the CDR3 is 15 residues. The J segment lost 6 bases and the V segment lost 1 base, leaving 3 bases of the junction unmatched. The DNA for the CDR3 is TGTGCCAGCAGCTTGAAACAGGGGGGTAATTCACCCCTCCACTTT. Translation gives CASSLKQGGNSPLHF.

This clone was detected once. V usage is TRBV4-1 and J usage is TRBJ2-4, with 8 bases matching TRBD1. The CDR3 length is 16 residues. V was clipped by 3 bases and J by 0 bases; unmatched bases: 4. Looked up from germline, CDR1 is MGHRA and CDR2 is YSYEKL. The CDR3 coding sequence is TGCGCCAGCAGCCAGGACAGGGAATTAGCCAAAAACATTCAGTACTTC. This sequence encodes CASSQDRELAKNIQYF.

J is TRBJ2-3 and V is TRBV5-4; TRBD2 aligns across 9 bases. After removal of 0 bases from V and 0 bases from J, the junction contained 5 bases not matched to a gene. Looked up from germline, CDR1 is SGHNT and CDR2 is YYREEE (reference sequence). There are 17 residues in the CDR3. The CDR3 region has the DNA TGTGCCAGCAGCTTGGTTCTAGCGGGGACTAGCACAGATACGCAGTATTTT. Its translation: CASSLVLAGTSTDTQYF.

The rearrangement joins TRBV20-1 to TRBJ2-5; D might be TRBD2 (5 bases). Germline CDR1 reads DFQATT; CDR2 reads SNEGSKA (reference sequence). CDR3 size: 11 residues. Trimming cost V 7 bases and J 7 bases, with 13 bases left between them. The CDR3: CSGDGAGTQYF. The CDR3 region has the DNA TGCAGTGGGGATGGTGCGGGGACCCAGTACTTC.

The rearrangement joins TRBV5-5 to TRBJ2-7; perhaps TRBD2 as D (5 bases). Germline CDR1 SGHKS, CDR2 YYEKEE (reference sequence). V lost 4 bases to trimming and J lost 3 bases, with 8 bases between them. The CDR3 loop spans 12 amino acids. In DNA form, the CDR3 reads TGTGCCAGCAGCCCTGGGAGCTACGAGCAGTACTTC. Translation: CASSPGSYEQYF.

V and J are TRBV7-9 and TRBJ2-1, with D maybe TRBD2 (5 bases). Per germline, CDR1 SEHNR and CDR2 FQNEAQ (reference sequence). The CDR3 loop spans 11 amino acids. Deletions cut 4 bases from V and 8 bases from J, with 6 bases between. CDR3 coding DNA: TGTGCCAGCAGCTCCGGGGATGAGCAGTTCTTC. This codes for CASSSGDEQFF.

CDR3 bases: TGTGCCAGCAGCCAGCCCAGCGGGAGTGCTGGGGCCAACGTCCTGACTTTC. This sequence encodes CASSQPSGSAGANVLTF. This rearrangement joins TRBV3-1 (or the pseudogene TRBV3-2) to TRBJ2-6, with TRBD2 matching 8 bases. The germline V gene has CDR1 LGHDT and CDR2 YNNKEL (reference sequence). V gave up 3 bases and J gave up 2 bases; unmatched junction bases: 6. This CDR3 has 17 amino acids.

The CDR3: CASSEKAEGSVLSETQYF. The CDR3 coding sequence is TGTGCCAGCAGTGAGAAGGCGGAGGGGAGCGTTCTGTCGGAGACCCAGTACTTC. The chain couples TRBV25-1 to TRBJ2-5; TRBD2 might be the D (6 bases). Between the trimmed V and J ends, which lost 3 bases and 5 bases, there was a span of 25 bases. Germline V gene lookup returns CDR1 MGHDK and CDR2 SYGVNS. The CDR3 runs to 18 residues.

The chain links TRBV6-5 to TRBJ2-3, with 8 positions matching TRBD2. CDR3 length: 14 amino acids. V lost 6 bases and J lost 4; bases outside the gene matches: 6. The V gene's germline CDR1 is MNHEY and CDR2 SVGAGI. The CDR3 sequence: CASRAGTRADTQYF. CDR3 sequence (DNA): TGTGCCAGCAGGGCCGGGACTAGAGCAGATACGCAGTATTTT.

The chain uses TRBV5-4 and TRBJ2-5; 9 nucleotides agree with TRBD2. The CDR3 consists of 17 residues. Per the germline V gene, CDR1 is SGHNT and CDR2 is YYREEE (reference sequence). Trimming at V came to 0 bases and at J to 2 bases, leaving 8 bases not matched to a gene. CDR3 residues: CASSLAGASGAQETQYF. CDR3 bases: TGTGCCAGCAGCTTGGCGGGGGCTAGCGGGGCACAAGAGACCCAGTACTTC.

The gene calls are TRBV5-4 and TRBJ2-7, with 7 bases fitting TRBD1. The CDR3 is made up of 13 amino acids. From germline, CDR1 is SGHNT and CDR2 YYREEE (reference sequence). The trim removed 9 bases at V and 2 bases at J, leaving 8 bases unmatched. The CDR3 region is CATKPRGPYEQYF. The CDR3, as DNA: TGTGCCACCAAACCTAGGGGGCCCTACGAGCAGTACTTC.

CDR3 bases: TGCGCCAGCAGACCGGGACAGGGTTTCAATGAGCAGTTCTTC. It specifies CASRPGQGFNEQFF. This chain joins TRBV10-2 and TRBJ2-1, with 9 bases lining up with TRBD1. Germline assignment: CDR1 WSHSY and CDR2 SAAADI. The CDR3 spans 14 residues. V shed 6 bases and J 6 bases; nucleotides not matched to a gene: 6.

V usage is TRBV4-1 and J usage is TRBJ1-4; 12 bases match TRBD1. CDR1 MGHRA and CDR2 YSYEKL come from the germline V gene. With V trimmed by 1 base and J by 0 bases, 9 bases remained unmatched. CDR3 length equals 20 residues. CDR3 DNA sequence: TGCGCCAGCAGCCAAGTAGGGGGACAGGGGGCCTCCGCAACTAATGAAAAACTGTTTTTT. Translated, it gives CASSQVGGQGASATNEKLFF.

V and J are TRBV6-5 and TRBJ1-4, with 7 bases matching TRBD1. CDR1 and CDR2 (germline): MNHEY, SVGAGI. The J segment lost 4 bases and the V segment lost 8 bases, leaving 4 bases of the junction unmatched. The CDR3 loop spans 13 amino acids. The CDR3 nucleotides are TGTGCCAGCCGGGACAGAGTTAATGAAAAACTGTTTTTT. It codes for CASRDRVNEKLFF.

The gene calls are TRBV11-2 and TRBJ1-2; D unclear. The CDR3 has 13 amino acids. Germline assignment: CDR1 SGHAT and CDR2 FQNNGV. V was shortened by 3 bases and J by 2 bases, with 7 bases between the two germline ends. CDR3 amino acids: CASSFTGNYGYTF. The CDR3 DNA reads TGTGCCAGCAGCTTTACGGGGAACTATGGCTACACCTTC.

The rearrangement links TRBV4-3 to TRBJ2-7; TRBD2 aligns across 9 bases. The germline V gene encodes CDR1 LGHNA and CDR2 YSLEER. V lost 0 bases, J lost 6 bases, and 6 bases stayed unmatched. The CDR3 is made up of 15 amino acids. CDR3 coding DNA: TGCGCCAGCAGCCAAGAATTAGCGGGAGTCTCCGAGCAGTACTTC. This gives the protein CASSQELAGVSEQYF.

The chain has TRBV29-1 and TRBJ1-1; possible D gene TRBD1, 5 bases. Germline V gene data show CDR1 as SQVTM and CDR2 as ANQGSEA. V gave up 7 bases and J gave up 4 bases, with 13 bases separating them. CDR3 length: 12 residues. CDR3 residues: CSAYPGGTEAFF. In DNA form, the CDR3 reads TGCAGCGCCTACCCGGGGGGCACTGAAGCTTTCTTT.

J is TRBJ2-5 and V is TRBV7-2; D remains unclear. CDR3 length: 14 amino acids. The V gene lost 1 base and the J gene lost 5 bases, with 11 bases spanning the gap. Germline CDR1 and CDR2: SGHTA and FQGNSA. The CDR3 DNA sequence: TGTGCCAGCAGCTTAGAGTCCTTCGGGGAGACCCAGTACTTC. Encoded protein: CASSLESFGETQYF.